The sequence of this T cell receptor (beta chain) was determined in a study of Ad26.COV2.S vaccination and SARS-CoV-2 variants. Per germline, CDR1 MNHEY and CDR2 SVGAGI. This CDR3 is built from 12 residues. Trimming took off 7 bases at V and 8 bases at J, with 9 bases between the two ends. Assay used: immunoSEQ multiplex PCR; TCRdb lists only in-frame clones, some missing. Of approximately 460,000 clones in the sample, 80% to 90% were seen once. This sample's treatment: 19 received Ad26.COV2.S at low or high dose, single or two shots; five or six received placebo; per-sample allocation not given. All samples were drawn on day 63, counting from the first vaccine or placebo injection. Adults aged 18-55 years in Boston included the donor.

Sequencing used peripheral blood, obtained in a trial of Ad26.COV2.S vaccine versus placebo. This TCR was sampled from a person between 18 and 65 years old who received the Ad26.COV2.S COVID-19 vaccine or a placebo. The gene calls are TRBV6-5 and TRBJ1-6; tentatively, D is TRBD1 (5 bases). The CDR3 here is CASKQGDSPLHF. Written as DNA, the CDR3 is TGTGCCAGCAAGCAGGGAGATTCACCCCTCCACTTT.